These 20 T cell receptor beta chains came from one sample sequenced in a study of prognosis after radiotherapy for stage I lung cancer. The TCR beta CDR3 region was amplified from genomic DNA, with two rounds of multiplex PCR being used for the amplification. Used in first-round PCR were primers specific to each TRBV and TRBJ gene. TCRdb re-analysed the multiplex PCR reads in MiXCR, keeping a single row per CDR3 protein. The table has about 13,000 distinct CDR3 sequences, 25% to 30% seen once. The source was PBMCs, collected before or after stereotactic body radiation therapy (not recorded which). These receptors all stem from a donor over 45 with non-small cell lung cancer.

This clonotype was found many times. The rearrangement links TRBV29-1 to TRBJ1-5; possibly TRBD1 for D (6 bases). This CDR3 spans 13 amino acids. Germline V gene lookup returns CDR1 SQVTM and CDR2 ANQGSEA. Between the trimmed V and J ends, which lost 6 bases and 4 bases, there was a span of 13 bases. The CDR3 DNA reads TGCAGCGTCATGACAGGTGGTAATCAGCCCCAGCATTTT. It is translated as CSVMTGGNQPQHF.

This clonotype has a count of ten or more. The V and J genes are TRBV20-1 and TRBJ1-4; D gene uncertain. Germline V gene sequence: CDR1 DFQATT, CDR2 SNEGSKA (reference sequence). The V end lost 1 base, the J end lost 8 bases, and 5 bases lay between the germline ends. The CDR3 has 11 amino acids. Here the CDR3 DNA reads TGCAGTGCTAGAGCGGTCGAAAAACTGTTTTTT. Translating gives CSARAVEKLFF.

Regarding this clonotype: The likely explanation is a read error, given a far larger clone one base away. Here the CDR3 DNA reads TGTGCCAGCAGTTACTACCTGGAGGGGCCGGCTTACCTCCACTTT. Its protein product is CASSYYLEGPAYLHF. The chain uses TRBV6-4 and TRBJ1-6; a possible D gene is TRBD1 (5 bases). Germline V gene lookup returns CDR1 MRHNA and CDR2 SNTAGT. Trimming took off 5 bases at V and 15 bases at J, with 23 bases between the two ends. The CDR3 covers 15 residues.

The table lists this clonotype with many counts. Written as DNA, the CDR3 is TGTGCCATCAGTGGGACTAGCGGACCGTGGGAGCAGTACTTC. Its protein product is CAISGTSGPWEQYF. The rearrangement uses TRBV10-3 and TRBJ2-7; TRBD2 matches 10 bases. This CDR3 region has 14 residues. Germline CDR1 reads ENHRY; CDR2 reads SYGVKD. V lost 4 bases, J lost 7 bases, and 7 bases stayed unmatched.

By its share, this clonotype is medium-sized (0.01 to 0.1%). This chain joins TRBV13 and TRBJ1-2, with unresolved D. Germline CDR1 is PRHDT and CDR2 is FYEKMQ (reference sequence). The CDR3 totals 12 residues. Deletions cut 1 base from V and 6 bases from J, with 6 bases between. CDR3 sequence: CASSLVNNGYTF. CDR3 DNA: TGTGCCAGCAGCTTAGTAAATAATGGCTACACCTTC.

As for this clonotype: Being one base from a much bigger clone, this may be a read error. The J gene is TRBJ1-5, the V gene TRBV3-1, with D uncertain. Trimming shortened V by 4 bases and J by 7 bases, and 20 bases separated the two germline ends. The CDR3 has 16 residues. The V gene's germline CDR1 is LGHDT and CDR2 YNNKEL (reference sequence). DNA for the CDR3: TGTGCCAGCAGCCCCAGTGGCCCGGGAGGTGGACAGCCCCAGCATTTT. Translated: CASSPSGPGGGQPQHF.

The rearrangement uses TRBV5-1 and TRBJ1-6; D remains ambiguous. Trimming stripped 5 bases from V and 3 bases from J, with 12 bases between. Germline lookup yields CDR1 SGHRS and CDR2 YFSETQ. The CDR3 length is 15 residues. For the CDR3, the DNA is TGCGCCAGCAGTCCGGGGATTGGCTATAATTCACCCCTCCACTTT. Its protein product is CASSPGIGYNSPLHF.

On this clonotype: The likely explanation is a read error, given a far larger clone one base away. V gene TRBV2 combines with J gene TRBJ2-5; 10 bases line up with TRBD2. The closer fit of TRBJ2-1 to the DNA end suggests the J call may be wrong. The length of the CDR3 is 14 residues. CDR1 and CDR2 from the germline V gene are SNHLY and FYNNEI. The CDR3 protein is CASRCTSGNNEQFF. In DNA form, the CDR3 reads TGTGCCAGCAGGTGTACTAGCGGGAACAATGAGCAGTTCTTC.

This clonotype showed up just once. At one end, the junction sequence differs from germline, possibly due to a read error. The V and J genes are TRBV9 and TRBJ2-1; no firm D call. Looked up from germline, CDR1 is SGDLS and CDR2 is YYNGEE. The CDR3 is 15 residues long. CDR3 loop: CVSSQGVGSHNEQFF. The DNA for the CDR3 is TGTGTCAGCAGCCAAGGCGTGGGGTCCCACAATGAGCAGTTCTTC.

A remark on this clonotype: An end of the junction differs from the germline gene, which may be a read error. For the CDR3, the DNA is TGTGCAAGCAGTGAACATGGGGAGAATGTGCAGTATTTT. Protein: CASSEHGENVQYF. This chain links TRBV6-1 with TRBJ2-3, with D perhaps matching TRBD2 (5 bases). CDR1 and CDR2 from the germline V gene are MNHNS and SASEGT. The CDR3 has 13 amino acids.

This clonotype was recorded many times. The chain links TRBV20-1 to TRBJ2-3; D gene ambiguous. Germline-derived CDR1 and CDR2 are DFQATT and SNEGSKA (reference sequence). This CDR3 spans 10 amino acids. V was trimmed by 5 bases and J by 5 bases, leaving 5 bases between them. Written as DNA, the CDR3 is TGCAGTGCTGCACTAGATACGCAGTATTTT. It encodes CSAALDTQYF.

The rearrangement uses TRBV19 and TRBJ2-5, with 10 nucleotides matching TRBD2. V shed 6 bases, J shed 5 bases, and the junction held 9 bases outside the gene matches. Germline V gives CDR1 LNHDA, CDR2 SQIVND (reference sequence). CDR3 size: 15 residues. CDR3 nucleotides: TGTGCCAGTAGCTGCCCCCTAGCGGGAGCCGAGACCCAGTACTTC. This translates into CASSCPLAGAETQYF.

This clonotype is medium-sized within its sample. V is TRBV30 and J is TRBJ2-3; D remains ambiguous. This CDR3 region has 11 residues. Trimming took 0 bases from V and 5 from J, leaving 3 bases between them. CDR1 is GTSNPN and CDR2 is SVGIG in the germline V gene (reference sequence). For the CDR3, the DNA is TGTGCCTGGAGTGTTGGAGATACGCAGTATTTT. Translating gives CAWSVGDTQYF.

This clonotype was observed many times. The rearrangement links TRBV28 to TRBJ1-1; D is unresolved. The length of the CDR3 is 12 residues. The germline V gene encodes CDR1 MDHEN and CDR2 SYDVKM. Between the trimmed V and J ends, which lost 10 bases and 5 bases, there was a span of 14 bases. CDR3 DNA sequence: TGTGCCACCCGTGAGTGGGTTACTGAAGCTTTCTTT. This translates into CATREWVTEAFF. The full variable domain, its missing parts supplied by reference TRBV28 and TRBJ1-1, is DVKVTQSSRYLVKRTGEKVFLECVQDMDHENMFWYRQDPGLGLRLIYFSYDVKMKEKGDIPEGYSVSREKKERFSLILESASTNQTSMYLCATREWVTEAFFGQGTRLTVV.

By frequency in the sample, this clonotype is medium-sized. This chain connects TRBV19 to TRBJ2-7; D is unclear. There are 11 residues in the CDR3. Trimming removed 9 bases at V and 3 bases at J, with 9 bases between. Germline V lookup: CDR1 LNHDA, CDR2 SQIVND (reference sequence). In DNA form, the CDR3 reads TGTGCCAGCTTATCGGGCTACGAGCAGTACTTC. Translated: CASLSGYEQYF.

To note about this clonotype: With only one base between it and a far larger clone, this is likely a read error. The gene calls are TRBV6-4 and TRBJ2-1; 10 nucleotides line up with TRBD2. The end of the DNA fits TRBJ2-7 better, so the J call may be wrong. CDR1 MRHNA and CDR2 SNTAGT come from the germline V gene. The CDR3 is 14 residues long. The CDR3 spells CASSKREGDNEQYF. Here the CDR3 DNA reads TGTGCCAGCAGCAAGCGGGAGGGAGACAATGAGCAGTACTTC.

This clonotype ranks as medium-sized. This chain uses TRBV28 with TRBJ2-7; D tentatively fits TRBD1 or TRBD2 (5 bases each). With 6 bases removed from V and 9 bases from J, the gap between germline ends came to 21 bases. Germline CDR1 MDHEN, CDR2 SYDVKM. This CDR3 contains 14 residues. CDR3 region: CASRNSGTNLGQYF. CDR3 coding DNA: TGTGCCAGCAGGAATTCCGGGACCAACCTCGGGCAGTACTTC.

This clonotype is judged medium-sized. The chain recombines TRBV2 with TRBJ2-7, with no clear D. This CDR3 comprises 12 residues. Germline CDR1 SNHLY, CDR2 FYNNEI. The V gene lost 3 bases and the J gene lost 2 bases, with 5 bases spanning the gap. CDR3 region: CASSDGTYEQYF. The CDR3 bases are TGTGCCAGCAGTGACGGCACCTACGAGCAGTACTTC.

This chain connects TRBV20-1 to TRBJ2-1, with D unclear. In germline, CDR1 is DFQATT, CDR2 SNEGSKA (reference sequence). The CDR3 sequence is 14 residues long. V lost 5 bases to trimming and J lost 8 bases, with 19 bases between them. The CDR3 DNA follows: TGCAGTGCTGCCGTTATCGGTAGTGGCGATGAGCAGTTCTTC. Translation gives CSAAVIGSGDEQFF.

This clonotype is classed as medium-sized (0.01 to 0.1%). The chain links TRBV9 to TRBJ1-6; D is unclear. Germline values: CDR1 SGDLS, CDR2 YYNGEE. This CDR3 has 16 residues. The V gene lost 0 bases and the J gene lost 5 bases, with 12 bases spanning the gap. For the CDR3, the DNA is TGTGCCAGCAGCGTAGAAGGCAGTCTAAATAATTCACCCCTCCACTTT. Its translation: CASSVEGSLNNSPLHF. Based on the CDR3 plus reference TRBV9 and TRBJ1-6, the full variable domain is DSGVTQTPKHLITATGQRVTLRCSPRSGDLSVYWYQQSLDQGLQFLIQYYNGEERAKGNILERFSAQQFPDLHSELNLSSLELGDSALYFCASSVEGSLNNSPLHFGNGTRLTVT.